Shown below are 15 T cell receptor beta chains from a single sample sequenced in a study of technical replicates of blood from a few donors. Some clones are missing from TCRdb's copy, which holds only in-frame ones; the method was immunoSEQ multiplex PCR. The table includes 75,000 to 95,000 clones, around 96% detected once. Sequenced material: T cells isolated from PBMCs. These TCRs come from a human donor in good health.

The chain is built from TRBV6-1 and TRBJ1-4, with D possibly matching TRBD1 (6 bases). Germline V gene lookup returns CDR1 MNHNS and CDR2 SASEGT. Trimming stripped 5 bases from V and 5 bases from J, with 12 bases between. The length of the CDR3 is 14 residues. The DNA of the CDR3 is TGTGCCAGCAGTAATTTGGGGGCAAATGAAAAACTGTTTTTT. Translated, it gives CASSNLGANEKLFF.

This clone showed up just once. J is TRBJ1-2 and V is TRBV27; unclear D gene. There are 13 residues in the CDR3. The V end was cut by 4 bases, the J end by 4 bases, with 10 bases between. Germline V gene data show CDR1 as MNHEY and CDR2 as SMNVEV (reference sequence). The chain's CDR3 is CASSSSQIYGYTF. The CDR3 DNA sequence: TGTGCCAGCAGTTCCTCCCAGATCTATGGCTACACCTTC.

This chain connects TRBV5-8 to TRBJ2-5; D possibly corresponds to TRBD1 (5 bases). Germline V gene sequence: CDR1 SGHTS, CDR2 YDEGEE. The length of the CDR3 is 14 residues. V lost 2 bases, J lost 2 bases, and 10 bases lay in between. The CDR3 DNA is TGTGCCAGCAGCTTCGGTCGGACACAAGAGACCCAGTACTTC. Its protein is CASSFGRTQETQYF.

The chain has TRBV2 and TRBJ2-2; TRBD2 agrees at 10 bases. The CDR3 consists of 16 residues. The ends lost 7 bases at V and 2 bases at J; junction bases unmatched: 7. Germline CDR1 is SNHLY and CDR2 is FYNNEI. The CDR3 DNA follows: TGTGCCAGCACCACTAGCGGGAAACTTAACACCGGGGAGCTGTTTTTT. Translating gives CASTTSGKLNTGELFF.

The CDR3 DNA follows: TGTGCAAGTCGCTTAGCAAAGCGGGAGGGCCTGGGGGGAAATGAGCAGTTCTTC. It specifies CASRLAKREGLGGNEQFF. The rearrangement uses TRBV12-2 and TRBJ2-1; whether TRBD2, the table's D call, matches the DNA was not checked. TRBV12-2 is listed as a pseudogene. There are 18 residues in the CDR3.

The V gene is TRBV6-5, the J gene TRBJ1-1; 10 bases agree with TRBD1. The CDR3 sequence is 16 residues long. CDR1 is MNHEY, CDR2 SVGAGI, per germline. Unmatched junction bases numbered 3, after V lost 2 bases and J lost 0 bases. Here the CDR3 DNA reads TGTGCCAGCAGTTACGCCGGACAGGGGGTGAACACTGAAGCTTTCTTT. Translation: CASSYAGQGVNTEAFF.

The J gene is TRBJ1-5, the V gene TRBV2, with D maybe TRBD1 (5 bases). There are 14 residues in the CDR3. Germline-derived CDR1 and CDR2 are SNHLY and FYNNEI. V gave up 8 bases and J gave up 5 bases, with 16 bases separating them. CDR3 sequence reads: CASLGAWGDQPQHF. In nucleotides, the CDR3 is TGTGCCAGCCTCGGAGCGTGGGGGGATCAGCCCCAGCATTTT.

The J gene is TRBJ1-2, the V gene TRBV6-1; D gene unclear. Germline V CDR1 and CDR2: MNHNS, SASEGT. Deletions cut 0 bases from V and 0 bases from J, with 8 bases between. There are 15 residues in the CDR3. CDR3 coding DNA: TGTGCCAGCAGTGAAGCTTCGGGAACTAACTATGGCTACACCTTC. Encoded protein: CASSEASGTNYGYTF.

The rearrangement joins TRBV19 to TRBJ2-7; 11 nucleotides agree with TRBD2. The CDR3 runs 15 residues. After removal of 5 bases from V and 3 bases from J, the junction contained 6 bases not matched to a gene. Germline CDR1 LNHDA, CDR2 SQIVND (reference sequence). CDR3 sequence reads: CASSANLAGGYEQYF. As DNA, the CDR3 is TGTGCCAGTAGTGCCAATCTAGCGGGAGGCTACGAGCAGTACTTC.

The V and J genes are TRBV7-3 and TRBJ2-1, with unresolved D. The CDR3 has 15 amino acids. With 2 bases removed from V and 6 bases from J, the gap between germline ends came to 14 bases. The germline gives CDR1 SGHTA, CDR2 FQGTGA. The CDR3, as DNA: TGTGCCAGCAGCTTATCCGAGACACTGGGCAATGAGCAGTTCTTC. This encodes CASSLSETLGNEQFF.

The rearrangement joins TRBV5-6 to TRBJ1-4; D is unresolved. The germline gives CDR1 SGHDT, CDR2 YYEEEE. Trimming stripped 10 bases from V and 1 base from J, with 17 bases between. The CDR3 covers 15 residues. DNA for the CDR3: TGTGCCTCTATAGGTGCGGGCCTAACTAATGAAAAACTGTTTTTT. As protein: CASIGAGLTNEKLFF.

The CDR3 reads CASSADVWRLADSYEQYF. CDR3 sequence (DNA): TGTGCCAGCTCAGCTGACGTCTGGCGACTAGCGGACTCCTACGAGCAGTACTTC. The J gene is TRBJ2-7, the V gene TRBV18, with 9 bases fitting TRBD2. The V segment lost 5 bases and the J segment 0 bases; nucleotides outside the gene matches: 14. The germline V gene encodes CDR1 KGHSH and CDR2 LQKENI. The CDR3 contains 18 residues.

CDR3 amino acids: CASSSGTSENIQYF. Written as DNA, the CDR3 is TGTGCCAGTAGTTCCGGGACTAGCGAGAACATTCAGTACTTC. This chain joins TRBV19 and TRBJ2-4, with TRBD2 matching 10 bases. Germline V gene data show CDR1 as LNHDA and CDR2 as SQIVND (reference sequence). The CDR3 is 14 residues long. With V trimmed by 5 bases and J by 7 bases, 5 bases remained unmatched.

V gene TRBV12-5 combines with J gene TRBJ2-5, with 7 bases matching TRBD2. J gave up 4 bases and V 0 bases, and 5 bases lay outside the gene matches. CDR1 LGHNT and CDR2 FRNRAP come from the germline V gene. This CDR3 is built from 15 residues. CDR3 DNA sequence: TGTGCTAGTGGTTTGGTACATTGGGGGGGAGAGACCCAGTACTTC. This encodes CASGLVHWGGETQYF.

The CDR3 sequence: CASTLTGYGNQPQHF. The CDR3 nucleotides are TGTGCCAGTACTCTAACAGGGTATGGCAATCAGCCCCAGCATTTT. The V and J genes are TRBV19 and TRBJ1-5; D may be TRBD1 (6 bases). V dropped 7 bases and J dropped 2 bases, with 15 bases sitting between them. Germline V gene data show CDR1 as LNHDA and CDR2 as SQIVND (reference sequence). The CDR3 sequence is 15 residues long. Looking up the rest from reference TRBV19 and TRBJ1-5 gives the full variable domain: DGGITQSPKYLFRKEGQNVTLSCEQNLNHDAMYWYRQDPGQGLRLIYYSQIVNDFQKGDIAEGYSVSREKKESFPLTVTSAQKNPTAFYLCASTLTGYGNQPQHFGDGTRLSIL.